The rows below give T cell receptor beta chains drawn from one sample of a study of cytomegalovirus exposure and HLA in healthy donors. Repertoires were generated with immunoSEQ multiplex PCR, while TCRdb's copy carries only in-frame clones and drops some. The profile covers 150,000 or so clones, with around 78% appearing a single time and 1.5% to 2% taken by the ten largest. Material for sequencing was PBMCs. The receptors come from a woman aged 18-29 years in good health and CMV-seronegative. The CDR3 runs from the conserved cysteine through the conserved F or W. Fields, in order: clone size, D gene, J gene, V gene, CDR3 DNA, CDR3 protein. A D gene is named only where the DNA matches it firmly. Clone size is given for some rows only: seen once, a few or many times, or a class if the clone is expanded.

size: .
D: TRBD2
J: TRBJ2-3
V: TRBV5-4
DNA: TGTGCCAGCAGCGGGGGGACTAGCGGGGCCACAGATACGCAGTATTTT
CDR3: CASSGGTSGATDTQYF

size: .
D: .
J: TRBJ2-2
V: TRBV30
DNA: TGTGCCTGGAGTGTACAGGGAAGGACCGGGGAGCTGTTTTTT
CDR3: CAWSVQGRTGELFF

size: .
D: TRBD1
J: TRBJ1-4
V: TRBV7-2
DNA: TGTGCCAGCAGCCGACCGGGACAGGGGATCACGGGGCCTAATGAAAAACTGTTTTTT
CDR3: CASSRPGQGITGPNEKLFF

size: .
D: TRBD1
J: TRBJ2-3
V: TRBV28
DNA: TGTGCCAGCAGCCCAGGGGGTGCCACAGATACGCAGTATTTT
CDR3: CASSPGGATDTQYF

size: once
D: TRBD2
J: TRBJ2-5
V: TRBV5-4
DNA: TGTGCCAGCAGCGGGGGGCTAGCGGGAGGGCCCACAGAGACCCAGTACTTC
CDR3: CASSGGLAGGPTETQYF

size: once
D: .
J: TRBJ1-2
V: TRBV29-1
DNA: TGCAGCGGCACGACAGAGGCAGGATATGGCTACACCTTC
CDR3: CSGTTEAGYGYTF

size: few
D: .
J: TRBJ1-2
V: TRBV28
DNA: TGTGCCAGCAGTTCCACGCCGCCGGGAGGGGCGACCTATGGCTACACCTTC
CDR3: CASSSTPPGGATYGYTF

size: .
D: .
J: TRBJ2-3
V: TRBV5-8
DNA: TGTGCCAGCAGCCCCCGCACCCTAGCCAGCGGGACAGATACGCAGTATTTT
CDR3: CASSPRTLASGTDTQYF

size: .
D: TRBD2
J: TRBJ2-3
V: TRBV4-1
DNA: TGCGCCAGCAGCCCGGGACTAGTTCCACGAGATACGCAGTATTTT
CDR3: CASSPGLVPRDTQYF

size: few
D: TRBD2
J: TRBJ2-2
V: TRBV4-3
DNA: TGCGCCAGCAGCCAAGCCTATCTCTTTTCTAGCGGGAGGGGAACCGGGGAGCTGTTTTTT
CDR3: CASSQAYLFSSGRGTGELFF

size: .
D: .
J: TRBJ1-1
V: TRBV27
DNA: TGTGCCAGCAGTTTAAACCCGGACACTGAAGCTTTCTTT
CDR3: CASSLNPDTEAFF

size: .
D: .
J: TRBJ2-2
V: TRBV10-3
DNA: TGTGCCATCAGTGAGTCGACGGGCAGGGGAAACACCGGGGAGCTGTTTTTT
CDR3: CAISESTGRGNTGELFF

size: once
D: .
J: TRBJ1-1
V: TRBV7-9
DNA: TGTGCCAGCAGCCAATCTGGAGCCAACACTGAAGCTTTCTTT
CDR3: CASSQSGANTEAFF

size: .
D: TRBD2
J: TRBJ2-3
V: TRBV9
DNA: TGTGCCAGCAGCGTATCCGCAGCGGGGGGTAGCACAGATACGCAGTATTTT
CDR3: CASSVSAAGGSTDTQYF

size: .
D: .
J: TRBJ2-4
V: TRBV4-1
DNA: TGCGCCAGCAGCCAAGAAACAGGGCGAGAAGGGATAGCCAAAAACAGTCAGTACTTC
CDR3: CASSQETGREGIAKNSQYF

size: .
D: TRBD2
J: TRBJ2-2
V: TRBV28
DNA: TGTGCCAGCAGTGGCCCTAGCGGGGGGTTCTACACCGGGGAGCTGTTTTTT
CDR3: CASSGPSGGFYTGELFF

size: .
D: .
J: TRBJ1-2
V: TRBV9
DNA: TGTGCCAGCAGCGTAGGACAGACCGATGGCTACACCTTC
CDR3: CASSVGQTDGYTF

size: .
D: TRBD2
J: TRBJ2-1
V: TRBV11-3
DNA: TGTGCCAGAACTAGCGGGAGGGCCAATGAGCAGTTCTTC
CDR3: CARTSGRANEQFF

size: few
D: .
J: TRBJ1-6
V: TRBV5-1
DNA: TGCGCCAGCAGCTTGGACAGTGGTTCACCCCTCCACTTT
CDR3: CASSLDSGSPLHF

size: .
D: TRBD2
J: TRBJ2-3
V: TRBV11-2
DNA: TGTGCCAGCAGCACGGGACTAGCGGCGGTGCGAGTTACGCAGTATTTT
CDR3: CASSTGLAAVRVTQYF

size: few
D: .
J: TRBJ2-3
V: TRBV5-3
DNA: TGTGCCAGAAGGGGAGTTAACAGGGCCAACACAGATACGCAGTATTTT
CDR3: CARRGVNRANTDTQYF

size: .
D: TRBD1
J: TRBJ1-2
V: TRBV10-3
DNA: TGTGCCATCAGAATTTCCCAGGGGGCGCTGAACTATGGCTACACCTTC
CDR3: CAIRISQGALNYGYTF

size: few
D: .
J: TRBJ1-1
V: TRBV7-9
DNA: TGTGCCAGCAGGGAGGGGCCCCTGAGGAACACTGAAGCTTTCTTT
CDR3: CASREGPLRNTEAFF

size: .
D: .
J: TRBJ2-1
V: TRBV4-2
DNA: TGTGCCAGCAGCCAAGATTGGGGACTTGAGCAGTTCTTC
CDR3: CASSQDWGLEQFF

size: .
D: TRBD2
J: TRBJ2-3
V: TRBV7-9
DNA: TGTTCCAGCAGCTCAAGCGGGGGCACAGATACGCAGTATTTT
CDR3: CSSSSSGGTDTQYF

size: few
D: .
J: TRBJ2-5
V: TRBV5-4
DNA: TGTGCCAGCAGCTTGGCCGCGGGGAGGACTCAAGAGACCCAGTACTTC
CDR3: CASSLAAGRTQETQYF

size: .
D: TRBD1
J: TRBJ1-2
V: TRBV9
DNA: TGTGCCAGCAGCGGTCGACAGGGGCCGGCGTTAGGCTACACCTTC
CDR3: CASSGRQGPALGYTF

size: .
D: .
J: TRBJ2-5
V: TRBV7-2
DNA: TGTGCCAGCAGCTCCGGAGCCGGTTACCAAGAGACCCAGTACTTC
CDR3: CASSSGAGYQETQYF

size: few
D: .
J: TRBJ1-1
V: TRBV9
DNA: TGTGCCAGCAGCGCCCAGGGGAACACTGAAGCTTTCTTT
CDR3: CASSAQGNTEAFF

size: .
D: .
J: TRBJ2-1
V: TRBV27
DNA: TGTGCCAGCAGTTGGACTCGGGCCAATGAGCAGTTCTTC
CDR3: CASSWTRANEQFF

size: few
D: .
J: TRBJ2-2
V: TRBV28
DNA: TGTGCCAGCAGTTTATCTGGAGCCGGGGAGCTGTTTTTT
CDR3: CASSLSGAGELFF

size: .
D: TRBD1
J: TRBJ2-1
V: TRBV5-4
DNA: TGTGCCAGCAGCCCAGGACAGGCTCATGAGCAGTTCTTC
CDR3: CASSPGQAHEQFF

size: .
D: .
J: TRBJ2-5
V: TRBV20-1
DNA: TGCAGTGCGTCCGTCGAGACCCAGTACTTC
CDR3: CSASVETQYF

size: .
D: TRBD1
J: TRBJ2-1
V: TRBV7-2
DNA: TGTGCCAGCAGCTTGGACAGGGACCTTAATGAGCAGTTCTTC
CDR3: CASSLDRDLNEQFF

size: few
D: TRBD2
J: TRBJ2-6
V: TRBV27
DNA: TGTGCCAGCAGTTCGGCTAGCGGGAGGCCTGGGGCCAACGTCCTGACTTTC
CDR3: CASSSASGRPGANVLTF

size: .
D: .
J: TRBJ2-1
V: TRBV10-3
DNA: TGTGCCATCAGTGAGATTACAAATGAGCAGTTCTTC
CDR3: CAISEITNEQFF